A single sample is the source of the 5 T cell receptor beta chains below, sequenced in a study of T cell responses to AZD1222 COVID-19 vaccine. Clones were sequenced by immunoSEQ multiplex PCR, and TCRdb holds only the in-frame ones, with some missing. Of around 120,000 clones in the sample, roughly 90% are singletons; the top ten hold about 1.1%. The input for sequencing was peripheral blood, taken on day 0 of AZD1222 vaccination. The receptors come from an adult in good health.

CDR3 amino acids: CASSQGAGGGYTF. CDR3 nucleotides: TGTGCCAGCAGCCAAGGGGCAGGTGGCGGCTACACCTTC. The V and J genes are TRBV13 and TRBJ1-2, with a tentative D call TRBD1 (5 bases). Trimming removed 5 bases from V and 8 bases from J, with 15 bases in between. Germline V lookup: CDR1 PRHDT, CDR2 FYEKMQ (reference sequence). This CDR3 is built from 13 residues.

This chain connects TRBV28 to TRBJ2-6; TRBD2 matches 14 bases. Germline values: CDR1 MDHEN, CDR2 SYDVKM. Losses at the gene ends were 5 bases for V and 4 bases for J; bases not matched to a gene: 16. The CDR3 extends over 21 amino acids. The CDR3 DNA reads TGTGCCAGCAGTCCACTGAAGGGACTAGCGGGAGTATCCGCGGGGGCCAACGTCCTGACTTTC. It encodes CASSPLKGLAGVSAGANVLTF.

The V gene is TRBV29-1, the J gene TRBJ2-2, with TRBD1 matching 7 bases. Looked up from germline, CDR1 is SQVTM and CDR2 is ANQGSEA. The CDR3 sequence is 14 residues long. V lost 7 bases and J lost 1; bases outside the gene matches: 6. CDR3: CSATGQENTGELFF. The DNA of the CDR3 is TGCAGCGCAACAGGACAGGAGAACACCGGGGAGCTGTTTTTT.

The chain recombines TRBV19 with TRBJ2-5; possibly TRBD2 for D (5 bases). CDR1 LNHDA and CDR2 SQIVND come from the germline V gene (reference sequence). This CDR3 has 12 amino acids. Trimming removed 5 bases at V and 3 bases at J, with 7 bases between. The CDR3 protein is CASSEAEETQYF. In nucleotides, the CDR3 is TGTGCCAGTAGTGAAGCGGAAGAGACCCAGTACTTC.

Notes on this clone: The junction departs from germline at one end; a sequencing error may be responsible. The chain couples TRBV3-1 (or the pseudogene TRBV3-2) to TRBJ1-6; D may be TRBD1 (5 bases). The CDR3 loop spans 14 amino acids. Germline loops: CDR1 LGHDT, CDR2 YNNKEL (reference sequence). The CDR3 DNA sequence: TGTGCCAGCAGCCAAGAATTAGTTGGGACCGCTAAGCGCTTT. It translates to CASSQELVGTAKRF.